These T cell receptor beta chains were read from a single sample in a study of shared clonotypes between healthy human individuals. The method was immunoSEQ multiplex PCR; TCRdb's version includes in-frame clones alone and lacks a portion of them. Among about 2.4 million clones listed, 80% to 95% were seen once. Material for sequencing was naive CD4+ T cells from PBMCs. Receptor source: a man aged 18-30 years in good health. Some clones in this sample may be carry-over from other donors' samples. The conserved cysteine and the conserved F or W are not part of the CDR3 here. Expanded clones get a size class; other rows say once, few or many, or leave the size out.

>TRBJ2-5|-|TRBV5-1
ASSSGTVGETQY
>TRBJ1-2|-|TRBV28
ASSLNRASDYGYT
>TRBJ1-5|once|TRBV7-2
ASSSVNSNQPQH
>TRBJ2-1|once|TRBV2
ASSFSGTGYNEQF
>TRBJ2-3|once|TRBV9
ASSVFSGRSTDTQY
>TRBJ1-5|few|TRBV28
ASTQPDRGFNQPQH
>TRBJ1-3|-|TRBV6-1
ASSEAGSGNTIY
>TRBJ2-7|once|TRBV19
ASSVGQAAVY
>TRBJ2-7|-|TRBV4-1
ASSQERRGGYYEQY
>TRBJ2-3|-|TRBV7-8
ASSLVSGRGQITDTQY
>TRBJ2-7|-|TRBV4-3
ASSQDQGQGVYEQY
>TRBJ2-7|-|TRBV18
ASSPPGLAGVYEQY
>TRBJ1-4|-|TRBV7-2
ASSMLPREKLF
>-|-|TRBV2
ASTVRTGWYEQY